This is a list of T cell receptor beta chains from one sample in a study of shared clonotypes between healthy human individuals. Some clones are missing from TCRdb's copy, which holds only in-frame ones; the method was immunoSEQ multiplex PCR. The data hold about 2.4 million clones, with roughly 93% observed a single time. The sequencing input was naive CD4+ T cells from PBMCs. The receptors were sampled from a man aged 18-30 years in good health. Some clones in this sample may be carry-over from other donors' samples. CDR3s include the opening cysteine and the closing phenylalanine or tryptophan. The D gene is left open where the match is weak. Clone sizes are given selectively: once, few, many, or a class where the clone is expanded.

D gene: NA
V gene: TRBV7-9
J gene: TRBJ2-1
clone size: NA
CDR3 protein: CASMLYSEQFF
CDR3 DNA: TGTGCCAGCATGCTATACAGTGAGCAGTTCTTC

D gene: NA
V gene: TRBV5-4
J gene: TRBJ2-5
clone size: NA
CDR3 protein: CASSLHPNQETQYF
CDR3 DNA: TGTGCCAGCAGCTTGCATCCGAACCAAGAGACCCAGTACTTC

D gene: TRBD1
V gene: TRBV11-2
J gene: TRBJ2-3
clone size: NA
CDR3 protein: CASSLTTGTDTQYF
CDR3 DNA: TGTGCCAGCAGCTTAACGACAGGGACAGATACGCAGTATTTT

D gene: NA
V gene: TRBV16
J gene: TRBJ2-3
clone size: NA
CDR3 protein: CASSQFTGRREYTQYF
CDR3 DNA: TGTGCCAGCAGCCAATTCACAGGGCGCCGGGAGTATACGCAGTATTTT

D gene: TRBD1
V gene: TRBV18
J gene: TRBJ2-5
clone size: NA
CDR3 protein: CASSRDREETQYF
CDR3 DNA: TGTGCCAGCTCACGGGACAGGGAAGAGACCCAGTACTTC

D gene: TRBD1
V gene: TRBV28
J gene: TRBJ1-4
clone size: NA
CDR3 protein: CASSSPGQPNEKLFF
CDR3 DNA: TGTGCCAGCAGTTCTCCGGGACAGCCTAATGAAAAACTGTTTTTT

D gene: NA
V gene: TRBV28
J gene: TRBJ2-5
clone size: NA
CDR3 protein: CASSWTLQETQYF
CDR3 DNA: TGTGCCAGCAGTTGGACCCTCCAAGAGACCCAGTACTTC

D gene: TRBD1
V gene: TRBV5-5
J gene: TRBJ1-4
clone size: once
CDR3 protein: CASRLGQTNEKLFF
CDR3 DNA: TGTGCCAGCAGGTTGGGACAGACTAATGAAAAACTGTTTTTT

D gene: NA
V gene: TRBV6-1
J gene: TRBJ2-7
clone size: NA
CDR3 protein: CASNFEYSTYEQYF
CDR3 DNA: TGTGCCAGCAATTTTGAGTATTCCACCTACGAGCAGTACTTC

D gene: TRBD2
V gene: TRBV7-3
J gene: TRBJ2-5
clone size: NA
CDR3 protein: CASSPSGSRETQYF
CDR3 DNA: TGTGCCAGCAGCCCGAGCGGGAGTAGAGAGACCCAGTACTTC

D gene: NA
V gene: TRBV7-2
J gene: TRBJ2-7
clone size: NA
CDR3 protein: CASSLVGEQYF
CDR3 DNA: TGTGCCAGCAGCTTAGTGGGAGAGCAGTACTTC

D gene: TRBD1
V gene: TRBV7-2
J gene: TRBJ1-2
clone size: NA
CDR3 protein: CASSLSLGTGMGGYTF
CDR3 DNA: TGTGCCAGCAGCTTATCCCTTGGGACAGGGATGGGTGGCTACACCTTC

D gene: NA
V gene: TRBV7-3
J gene: TRBJ1-4
clone size: NA
CDR3 protein: CASSRNSGIGEKLFF
CDR3 DNA: TGTGCCAGCAGCCGAAACTCAGGGATCGGTGAAAAACTGTTTTTT

D gene: NA
V gene: TRBV2
J gene: TRBJ2-1
clone size: NA
CDR3 protein: CASKYGQVLSNEQFF
CDR3 DNA: TGTGCCAGCAAGTATGGGCAGGTCCTGAGCAATGAGCAGTTCTTC

D gene: TRBD1
V gene: TRBV7-3
J gene: TRBJ2-1
clone size: NA
CDR3 protein: CASSLGGQGSYNEQFF
CDR3 DNA: TGTGCCAGCAGCTTAGGGGGACAGGGGTCCTACAATGAGCAGTTCTTC

D gene: NA
V gene: TRBV6-1
J gene: TRBJ2-1
clone size: NA
CDR3 protein: CATKRATPYNEQFF
CDR3 DNA: TGTGCCACCAAAAGGGCGACCCCGTACAATGAGCAGTTCTTC

D gene: TRBD2
V gene: TRBV9
J gene: TRBJ2-1
clone size: NA
CDR3 protein: CASGPRAGGGNEQFF
CDR3 DNA: TGTGCCAGCGGCCCCCGAGCGGGAGGGGGAAATGAGCAGTTCTTC

D gene: TRBD2
V gene: TRBV28
J gene: TRBJ2-7
clone size: NA
CDR3 protein: CASSLPLAGDYYEQYF
CDR3 DNA: TGTGCCAGCAGTTTGCCACTAGCGGGAGACTACTACGAGCAGTACTTC

D gene: NA
V gene: TRBV28
J gene: TRBJ2-1
clone size: NA
CDR3 protein: CASSSAYNEQFF
CDR3 DNA: TGTGCCAGCAGTTCCGCTTACAATGAGCAGTTCTTC

D gene: TRBD1
V gene: TRBV6-5
J gene: TRBJ1-2
clone size: NA
CDR3 protein: CASSWTGYGYTF
CDR3 DNA: TGTGCCAGCAGCTGGACAGGCTATGGCTACACCTTC

D gene: NA
V gene: TRBV5-1
J gene: TRBJ2-7
clone size: NA
CDR3 protein: CASSLAQVEHEQYF
CDR3 DNA: TGCGCCAGCAGCTTGGCACAGGTCGAGCACGAGCAGTACTTC

D gene: NA
V gene: TRBV28
J gene: TRBJ2-7
clone size: NA
CDR3 protein: CASTPDGGLVHEQYF
CDR3 DNA: TGTGCCAGCACGCCTGATGGGGGGCTAGTACACGAGCAGTACTTC

D gene: TRBD2
V gene: TRBV5-4
J gene: TRBJ2-3
clone size: NA
CDR3 protein: CASSLRLAGYTDTQYF
CDR3 DNA: TGTGCCAGCAGCTTGCGTCTAGCGGGGTACACAGATACGCAGTATTTT

D gene: NA
V gene: TRBV19
J gene: TRBJ2-6
clone size: once
CDR3 protein: CASSKPSAGPANVLTF
CDR3 DNA: TGTGCCAGTAGTAAACCCTCCGCGGGACCGGCCAACGTCCTGACTTTC

D gene: TRBD1
V gene: TRBV29-1
J gene: TRBJ1-2
clone size: NA
CDR3 protein: CSVGTGDNGYTF
CDR3 DNA: TGCAGCGTAGGGACAGGGGATAACGGCTACACCTTC

D gene: TRBD2
V gene: TRBV7-9
J gene: TRBJ2-1
clone size: NA
CDR3 protein: CASSLDVGLAGGDNEQFF
CDR3 DNA: TGTGCCAGCAGCTTAGACGTCGGGTTAGCGGGAGGCGACAATGAGCAGTTCTTC

D gene: NA
V gene: TRBV28
J gene: TRBJ2-7
clone size: NA
CDR3 protein: CASSLAPLYEQYF
CDR3 DNA: TGTGCCAGCAGTTTAGCACCTTTATACGAGCAGTACTTC

D gene: NA
V gene: TRBV18
J gene: TRBJ2-6
clone size: NA
CDR3 protein: CASSPLKSSGANVLTF
CDR3 DNA: TGTGCCAGCTCACCTTTGAAGAGCTCTGGGGCCAACGTCCTGACTTTC

D gene: TRBD2
V gene: TRBV18
J gene: TRBJ2-1
clone size: NA
CDR3 protein: CASSPPGEGQAGEQFF
CDR3 DNA: TGTGCCAGCTCACCCCCGGGGGAGGGCCAGGCGGGTGAGCAGTTCTTC

D gene: TRBD1
V gene: TRBV9
J gene: TRBJ2-1
clone size: NA
CDR3 protein: CASSAGTDRNEQFF
CDR3 DNA: TGTGCCAGCAGCGCCGGGACAGACCGAAATGAGCAGTTCTTC

D gene: NA
V gene: TRBV4-1
J gene: TRBJ2-2
clone size: once
CDR3 protein: CASSQTGTPNTGELFF
CDR3 DNA: TGCGCCAGCAGCCAAACCGGGACTCCGAACACCGGGGAGCTGTTTTTT

D gene: NA
V gene: TRBV18
J gene: TRBJ2-5
clone size: NA
CDR3 protein: CASSPPNQETQYF
CDR3 DNA: TGTGCCAGCTCACCCCCAAACCAAGAGACCCAGTACTTC

D gene: NA
V gene: TRBV29-1
J gene: TRBJ1-1
clone size: few
CDR3 protein: CSVEVSPANTEAFF
CDR3 DNA: TGCAGCGTTGAAGTCTCTCCGGCCAACACTGAAGCTTTCTTT

D gene: NA
V gene: TRBV4-1
J gene: TRBJ1-1
clone size: NA
CDR3 protein: CARAEPGGNTEAFF
CDR3 DNA: TGCGCCAGGGCGGAACCTGGGGGAAACACTGAAGCTTTCTTT